This record covers a single T cell receptor beta chain. This table comes from immunoSEQ multiplex PCR, and its TCRdb copy is limited to in-frame clones, with some not included. The table lists around 130,000 clones, around nine tenths of them singletons. This sample was included in a study of T cell responses to AZD1222 COVID-19 vaccine. The junction had 17 bases not matched to a gene; V was cut back by 0 bases and J by 7 bases. The CDR3 contains 20 residues. CDR1 and CDR2 (germline): LGHDT, YNNKEL (reference sequence). The sequencing used peripheral blood, collected 28 days after the second AZD1222 dose. The J gene is TRBJ2-2, the V gene TRBV3-1 (or the pseudogene TRBV3-2); TRBD2 matches 10 bases. This TCR was recovered from an adult who received the AZD1222 COVID-19 vaccine. Here the CDR3 DNA reads TGTGCCAGCAGCCAAGATCCACGGGCGGCAGCGGGAGGGCCTAGCGGGGAGCTGTTTTTT. Its translation is CASSQDPRAAAGGPSGELFF.